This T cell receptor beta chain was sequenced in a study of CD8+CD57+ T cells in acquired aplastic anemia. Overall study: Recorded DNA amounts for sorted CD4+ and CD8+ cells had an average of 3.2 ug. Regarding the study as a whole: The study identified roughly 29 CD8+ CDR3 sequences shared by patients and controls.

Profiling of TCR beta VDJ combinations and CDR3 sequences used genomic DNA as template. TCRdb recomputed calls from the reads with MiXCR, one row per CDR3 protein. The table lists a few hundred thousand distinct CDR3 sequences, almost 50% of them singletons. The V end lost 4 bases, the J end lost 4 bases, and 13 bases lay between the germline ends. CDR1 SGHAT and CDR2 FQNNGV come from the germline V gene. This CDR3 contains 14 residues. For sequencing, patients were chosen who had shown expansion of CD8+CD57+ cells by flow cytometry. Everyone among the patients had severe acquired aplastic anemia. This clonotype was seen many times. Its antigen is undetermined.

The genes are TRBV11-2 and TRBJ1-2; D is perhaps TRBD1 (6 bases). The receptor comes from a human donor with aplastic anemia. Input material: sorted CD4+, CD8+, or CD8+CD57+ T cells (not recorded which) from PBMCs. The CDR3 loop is CASSSGEGGYGYTF. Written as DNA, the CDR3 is TGTGCCAGCAGCTCGGGGGAGGGGGGCTATGGCTACACCTTC. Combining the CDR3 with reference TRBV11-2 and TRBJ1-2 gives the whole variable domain EAGVAQSPRYKIIEKRQSVAFWCNPISGHATLYWYQQILGQGPKLLIQFQNNGVVDDSQLPKDRFSAERLKGVDSTLKIQPAKLEDSAVYLCASSSGEGGYGYTFGSGTRLTVV.